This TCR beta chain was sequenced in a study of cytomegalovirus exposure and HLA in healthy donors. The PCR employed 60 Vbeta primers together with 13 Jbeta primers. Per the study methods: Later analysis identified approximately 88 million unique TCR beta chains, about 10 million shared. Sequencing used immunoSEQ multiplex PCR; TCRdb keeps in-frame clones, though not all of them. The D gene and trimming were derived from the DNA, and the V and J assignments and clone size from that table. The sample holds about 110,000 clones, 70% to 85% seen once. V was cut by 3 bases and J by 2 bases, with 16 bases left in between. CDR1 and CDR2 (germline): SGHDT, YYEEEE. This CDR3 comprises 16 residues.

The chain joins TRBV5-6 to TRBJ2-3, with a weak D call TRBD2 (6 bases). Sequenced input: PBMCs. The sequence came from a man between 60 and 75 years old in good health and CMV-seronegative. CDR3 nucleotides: TGTGCCAGCAGCTGGGATAGTGGGGGGATCACAGATACGCAGTATTTT. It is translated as CASSWDSGGITDTQYF.